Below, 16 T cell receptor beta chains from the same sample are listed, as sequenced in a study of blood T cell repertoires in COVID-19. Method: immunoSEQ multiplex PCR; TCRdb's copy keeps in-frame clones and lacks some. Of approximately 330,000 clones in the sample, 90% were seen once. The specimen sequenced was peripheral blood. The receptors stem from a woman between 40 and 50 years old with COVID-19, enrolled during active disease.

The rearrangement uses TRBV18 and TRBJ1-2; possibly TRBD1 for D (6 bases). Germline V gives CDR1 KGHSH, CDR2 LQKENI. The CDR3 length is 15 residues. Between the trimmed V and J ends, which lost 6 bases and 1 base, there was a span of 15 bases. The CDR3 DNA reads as TGTGCCAGCTCCCTCAAAACAGGGAATAACTATGGCTACACCTTC. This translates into CASSLKTGNNYGYTF. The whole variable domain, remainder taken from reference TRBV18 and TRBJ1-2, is NAGVMQNPRHLVRRRGQEARLRCSPMKGHSHVYWYRQLPEEGLKFMVYLQKENIIDESGMPKERFSAEFPKEGPSILRIQQVVRGDSAAYFCASSLKTGNNYGYTFGSGTRLTVV.

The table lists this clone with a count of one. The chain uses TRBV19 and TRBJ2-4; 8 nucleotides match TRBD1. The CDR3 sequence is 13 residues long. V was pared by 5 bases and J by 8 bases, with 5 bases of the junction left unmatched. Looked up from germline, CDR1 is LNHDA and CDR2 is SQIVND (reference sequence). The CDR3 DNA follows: TGTGCCAGTAGTCCGGTGGACAGGGACATTCAGTACTTC. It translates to CASSPVDRDIQYF.

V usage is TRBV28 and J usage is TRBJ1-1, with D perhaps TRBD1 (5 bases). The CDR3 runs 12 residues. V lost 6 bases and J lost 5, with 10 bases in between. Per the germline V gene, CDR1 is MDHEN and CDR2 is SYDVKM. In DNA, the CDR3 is TGTGCCAGCAGCCAGGGAAGGACTGAAGCTTTCTTT. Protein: CASSQGRTEAFF.

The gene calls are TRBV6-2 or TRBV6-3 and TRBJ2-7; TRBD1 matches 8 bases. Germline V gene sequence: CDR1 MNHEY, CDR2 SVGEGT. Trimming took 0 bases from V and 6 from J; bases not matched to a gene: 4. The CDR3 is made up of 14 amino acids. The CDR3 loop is CASSYSRQGIEQYF. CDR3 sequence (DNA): TGTGCCAGCAGTTACTCGAGACAGGGGATCGAGCAGTACTTC.

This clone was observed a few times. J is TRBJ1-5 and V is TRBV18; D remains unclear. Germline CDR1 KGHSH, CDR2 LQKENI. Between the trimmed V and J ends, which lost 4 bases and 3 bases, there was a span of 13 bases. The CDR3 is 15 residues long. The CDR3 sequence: CASSREGVFNQPQHF. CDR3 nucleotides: TGTGCCAGCTCACGGGAGGGTGTCTTCAATCAGCCCCAGCATTTT.

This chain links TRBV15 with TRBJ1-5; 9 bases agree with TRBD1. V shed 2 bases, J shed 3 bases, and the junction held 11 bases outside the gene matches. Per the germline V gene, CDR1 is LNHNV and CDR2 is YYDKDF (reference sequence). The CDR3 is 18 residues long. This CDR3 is CATSRRERGTGNNQPQHF. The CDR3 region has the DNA TGTGCCACCAGCAGACGTGAAAGGGGGACAGGGAACAATCAGCCCCAGCATTTT.

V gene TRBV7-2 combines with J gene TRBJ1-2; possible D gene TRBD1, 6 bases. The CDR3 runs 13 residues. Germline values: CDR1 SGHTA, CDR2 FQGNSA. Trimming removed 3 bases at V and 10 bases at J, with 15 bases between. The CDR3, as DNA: TGTGCCAGCAGCTTTCTACTCCGGGACACCTACACCTTC. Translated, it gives CASSFLLRDTYTF. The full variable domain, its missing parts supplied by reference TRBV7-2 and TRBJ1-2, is GAGVSQSPSNKVTEKGKDVELRCDPISGHTALYWYRQSLGQGLEFLIYFQGNSAPDKSGLPSDRFSAERTGGSVSTLTIQRTQQEDSAVYLCASSFLLRDTYTFGSGTRLTVV.

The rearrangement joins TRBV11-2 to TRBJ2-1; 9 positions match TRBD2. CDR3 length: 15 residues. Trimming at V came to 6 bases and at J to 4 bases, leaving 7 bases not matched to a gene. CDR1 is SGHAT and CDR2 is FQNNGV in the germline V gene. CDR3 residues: CASRVSGREYNEQFF. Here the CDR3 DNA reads TGTGCCAGCAGGGTTAGCGGGAGAGAGTACAATGAGCAGTTCTTC.

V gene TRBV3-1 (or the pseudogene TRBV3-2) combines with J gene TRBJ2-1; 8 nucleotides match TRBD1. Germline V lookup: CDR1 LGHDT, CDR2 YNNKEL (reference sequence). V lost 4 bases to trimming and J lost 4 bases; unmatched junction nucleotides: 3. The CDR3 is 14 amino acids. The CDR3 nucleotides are TGTGCCAGCAGCCGACAGGGGATTTACAATGAGCAGTTCTTC. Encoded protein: CASSRQGIYNEQFF.

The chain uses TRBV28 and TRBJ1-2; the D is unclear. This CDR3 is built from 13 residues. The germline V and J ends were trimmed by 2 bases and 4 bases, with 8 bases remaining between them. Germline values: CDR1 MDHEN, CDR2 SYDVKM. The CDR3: CASSLTRTYGYTF. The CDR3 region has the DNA TGTGCCAGCAGTTTAACACGCACCTATGGCTACACCTTC.

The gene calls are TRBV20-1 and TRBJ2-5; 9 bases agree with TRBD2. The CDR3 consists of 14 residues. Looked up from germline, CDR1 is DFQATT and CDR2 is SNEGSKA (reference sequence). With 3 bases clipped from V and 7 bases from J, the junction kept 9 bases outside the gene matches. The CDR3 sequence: CSASLTSGSRTQYF. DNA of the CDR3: TGCAGTGCTAGTCTTACTAGCGGGTCCCGGACCCAGTACTTC.

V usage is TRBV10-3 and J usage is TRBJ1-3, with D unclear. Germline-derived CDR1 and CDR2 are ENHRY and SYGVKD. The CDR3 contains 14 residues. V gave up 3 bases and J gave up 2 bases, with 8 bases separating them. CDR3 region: CAISDPGTGNTIYF. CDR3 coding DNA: TGTGCCATCAGTGACCCAGGAACTGGAAACACCATATATTTT.

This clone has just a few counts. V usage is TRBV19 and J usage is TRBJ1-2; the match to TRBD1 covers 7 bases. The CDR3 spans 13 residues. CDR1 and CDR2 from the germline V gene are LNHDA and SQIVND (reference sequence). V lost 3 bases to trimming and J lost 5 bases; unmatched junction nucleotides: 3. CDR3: CASSITGEYGYTF. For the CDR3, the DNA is TGTGCCAGTAGTATCACAGGGGAATATGGCTACACCTTC.

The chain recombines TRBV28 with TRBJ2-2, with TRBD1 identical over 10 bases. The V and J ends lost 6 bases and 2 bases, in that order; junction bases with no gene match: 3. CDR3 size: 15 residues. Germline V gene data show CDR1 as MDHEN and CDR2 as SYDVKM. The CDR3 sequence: CASSLTGGNTGELFF. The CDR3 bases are TGTGCCAGCAGCTTGACAGGGGGCAACACCGGGGAGCTGTTTTTT. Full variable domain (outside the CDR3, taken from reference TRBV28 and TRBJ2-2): DVKVTQSSRYLVKRTGEKVFLECVQDMDHENMFWYRQDPGLGLRLIYFSYDVKMKEKGDIPEGYSVSREKKERFSLILESASTNQTSMYLCASSLTGGNTGELFFGEGSRLTVL.

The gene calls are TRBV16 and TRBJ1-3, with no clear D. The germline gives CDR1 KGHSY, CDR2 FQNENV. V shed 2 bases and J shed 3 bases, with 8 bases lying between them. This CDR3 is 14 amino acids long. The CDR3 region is CASSQIPSGNTIYF. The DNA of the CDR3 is TGTGCCAGCAGCCAAATCCCCAGTGGAAACACCATATATTTT.

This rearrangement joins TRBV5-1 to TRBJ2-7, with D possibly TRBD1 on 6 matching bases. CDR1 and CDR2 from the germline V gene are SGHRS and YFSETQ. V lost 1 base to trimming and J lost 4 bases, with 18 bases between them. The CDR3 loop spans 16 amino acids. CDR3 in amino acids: CASSLSPPRDRYEQYF. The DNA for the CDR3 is TGCGCCAGCAGCTTGTCACCCCCCCGTGACAGGTACGAGCAGTACTTC.